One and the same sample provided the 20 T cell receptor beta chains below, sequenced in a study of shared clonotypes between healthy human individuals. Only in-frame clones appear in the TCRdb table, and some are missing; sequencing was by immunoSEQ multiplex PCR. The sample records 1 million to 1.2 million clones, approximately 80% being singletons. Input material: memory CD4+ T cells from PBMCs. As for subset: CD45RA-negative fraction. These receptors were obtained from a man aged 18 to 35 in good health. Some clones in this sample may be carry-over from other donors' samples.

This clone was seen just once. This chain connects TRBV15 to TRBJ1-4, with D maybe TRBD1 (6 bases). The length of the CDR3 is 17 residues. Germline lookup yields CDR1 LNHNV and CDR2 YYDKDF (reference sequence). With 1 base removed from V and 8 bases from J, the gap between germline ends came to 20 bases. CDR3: CATSRADSYRDREKLFF. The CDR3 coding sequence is TGTGCCACCAGCAGAGCCGACTCCTACAGGGATCGGGAAAAACTGTTTTTT.

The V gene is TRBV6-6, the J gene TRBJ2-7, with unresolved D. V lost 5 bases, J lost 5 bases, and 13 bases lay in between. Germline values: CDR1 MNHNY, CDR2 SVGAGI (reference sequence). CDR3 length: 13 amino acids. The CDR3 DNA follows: TGTGCCAGCAGTAAACCCGGAACCGACGAGCAGTACTTC. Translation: CASSKPGTDEQYF.

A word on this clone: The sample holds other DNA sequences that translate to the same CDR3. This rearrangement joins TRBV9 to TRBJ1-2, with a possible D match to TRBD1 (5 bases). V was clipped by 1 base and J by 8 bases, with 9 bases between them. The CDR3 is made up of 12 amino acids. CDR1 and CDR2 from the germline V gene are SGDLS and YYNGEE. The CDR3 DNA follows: TGTGCCAGCAGCGTACAGGGTAGGGGCTACACCTTC. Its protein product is CASSVQGRGYTF.

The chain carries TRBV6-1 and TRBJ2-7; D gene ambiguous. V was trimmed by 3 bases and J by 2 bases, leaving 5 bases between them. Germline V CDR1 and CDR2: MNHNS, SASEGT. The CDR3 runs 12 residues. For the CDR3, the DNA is TGTGCCAGCAGTGACCGAGCCTACGAGCAGTACTTC. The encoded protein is CASSDRAYEQYF.

CDR3 residues: CASKFGPNTEAFF. In DNA form, the CDR3 reads TGTGCCAGCAAGTTCGGCCCGAACACTGAAGCTTTCTTT. This chain joins TRBV7-3 and TRBJ1-1; no clear D. The germline gives CDR1 SGHTA, CDR2 FQGTGA. This CDR3 is built from 13 residues. Trimming cost V 7 bases and J 1 base, with 10 bases left between them.

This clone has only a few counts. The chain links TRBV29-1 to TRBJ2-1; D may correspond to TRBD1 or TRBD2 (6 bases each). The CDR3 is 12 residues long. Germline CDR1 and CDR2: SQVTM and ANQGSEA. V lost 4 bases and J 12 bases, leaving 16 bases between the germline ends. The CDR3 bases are TGCAGCGTTGTTTTGGGGGGCCGCGGGCAGTTCTTC. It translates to CSVVLGGRGQFF.

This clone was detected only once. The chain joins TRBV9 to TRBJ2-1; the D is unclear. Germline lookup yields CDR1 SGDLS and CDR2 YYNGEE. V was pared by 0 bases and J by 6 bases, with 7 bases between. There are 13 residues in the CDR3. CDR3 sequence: CASSVDPLNEQFF. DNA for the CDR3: TGTGCCAGCAGCGTAGATCCCCTCAATGAGCAGTTCTTC.

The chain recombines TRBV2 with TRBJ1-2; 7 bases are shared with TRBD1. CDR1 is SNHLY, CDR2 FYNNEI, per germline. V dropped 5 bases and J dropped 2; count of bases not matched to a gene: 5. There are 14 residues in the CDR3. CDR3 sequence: CASSQRQGNYGYTF. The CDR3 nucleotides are TGTGCCAGCAGTCAAAGACAGGGAAACTATGGCTACACCTTC.

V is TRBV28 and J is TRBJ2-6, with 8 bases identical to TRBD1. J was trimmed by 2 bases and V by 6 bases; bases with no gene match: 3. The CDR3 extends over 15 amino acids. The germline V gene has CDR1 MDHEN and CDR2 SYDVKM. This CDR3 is CASSPTGAGANVLTF. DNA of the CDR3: TGTGCCAGCAGCCCGACAGGGGCTGGGGCCAACGTCCTGACTTTC.

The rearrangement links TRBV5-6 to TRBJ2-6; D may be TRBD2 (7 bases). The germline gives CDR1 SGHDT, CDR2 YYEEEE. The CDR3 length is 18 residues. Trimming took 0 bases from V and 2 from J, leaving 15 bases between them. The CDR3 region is CASSLVRGRATGANVLTF. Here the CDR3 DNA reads TGTGCCAGCAGCTTGGTGCGGGGGCGGGCAACTGGGGCCAACGTCCTGACTTTC.

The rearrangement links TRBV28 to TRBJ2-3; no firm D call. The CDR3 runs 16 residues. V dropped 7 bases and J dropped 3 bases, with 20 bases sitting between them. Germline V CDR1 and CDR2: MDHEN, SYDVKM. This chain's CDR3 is CASKISRRVGTDTQYF. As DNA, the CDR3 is TGTGCCAGCAAAATCTCCCGCCGGGTGGGGACAGATACGCAGTATTTT.

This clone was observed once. CDR3 nucleotide sequence: TGTGCCAGCAGTTACCCCGGGAGCGGCACGCAGTATTTT. Protein product: CASSYPGSGTQYF. The chain recombines TRBV6-5 with TRBJ2-3, with D tentatively TRBD2 (6 bases). There are 13 residues in the CDR3. Germline V lookup: CDR1 MNHEY, CDR2 SVGAGI. V was shortened by 2 bases and J by 9 bases, with 12 bases between the two germline ends.

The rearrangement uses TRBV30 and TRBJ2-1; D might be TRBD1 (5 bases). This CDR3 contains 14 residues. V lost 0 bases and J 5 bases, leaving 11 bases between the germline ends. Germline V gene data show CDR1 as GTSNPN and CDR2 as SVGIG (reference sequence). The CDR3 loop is CAWSVTRVDNEQFF. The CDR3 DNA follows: TGTGCCTGGAGTGTAACCAGGGTGGACAATGAGCAGTTCTTC.

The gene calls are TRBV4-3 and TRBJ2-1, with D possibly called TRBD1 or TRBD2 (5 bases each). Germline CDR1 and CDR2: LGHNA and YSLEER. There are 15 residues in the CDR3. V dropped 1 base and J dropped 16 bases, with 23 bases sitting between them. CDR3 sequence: CASSQGVGADYSLFF. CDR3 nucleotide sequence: TGCGCCAGCAGCCAAGGGGTAGGGGCCGACTACTCACTTTTCTTC.

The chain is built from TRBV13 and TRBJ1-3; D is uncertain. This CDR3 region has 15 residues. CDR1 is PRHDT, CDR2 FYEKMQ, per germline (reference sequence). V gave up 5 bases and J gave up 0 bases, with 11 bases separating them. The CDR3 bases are TGTGCCAGCAGCGTCTACAAGAGCTCTGGAAACACCATATATTTT. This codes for CASSVYKSSGNTIYF.

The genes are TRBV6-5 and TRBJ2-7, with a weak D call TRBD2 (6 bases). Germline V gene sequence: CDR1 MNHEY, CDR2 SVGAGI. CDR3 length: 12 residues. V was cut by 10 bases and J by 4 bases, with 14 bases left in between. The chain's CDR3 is CATEGRRYEQYF. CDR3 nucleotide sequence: TGTGCCACGGAGGGTAGACGGTACGAGCAGTACTTC.

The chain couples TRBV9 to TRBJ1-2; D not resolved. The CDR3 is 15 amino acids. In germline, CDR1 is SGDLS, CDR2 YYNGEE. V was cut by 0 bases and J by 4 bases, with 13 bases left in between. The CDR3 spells CASSVDPTHSYGYTF. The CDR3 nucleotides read TGTGCCAGCAGCGTAGACCCGACTCACTCCTATGGCTACACCTTC. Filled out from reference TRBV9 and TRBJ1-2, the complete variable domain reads DSGVTQTPKHLITATGQRVTLRCSPRSGDLSVYWYQQSLDQGLQFLIQYYNGEERAKGNILERFSAQQFPDLHSELNLSSLELGDSALYFCASSVDPTHSYGYTFGSGTRLTVV.

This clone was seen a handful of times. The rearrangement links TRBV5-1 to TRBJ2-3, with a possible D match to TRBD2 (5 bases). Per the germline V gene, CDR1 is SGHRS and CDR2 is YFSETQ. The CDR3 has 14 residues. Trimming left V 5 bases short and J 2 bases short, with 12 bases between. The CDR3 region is CASRGGPFTDTQYF. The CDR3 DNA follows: TGCGCCAGCAGAGGAGGACCTTTCACAGATACGCAGTATTTT.

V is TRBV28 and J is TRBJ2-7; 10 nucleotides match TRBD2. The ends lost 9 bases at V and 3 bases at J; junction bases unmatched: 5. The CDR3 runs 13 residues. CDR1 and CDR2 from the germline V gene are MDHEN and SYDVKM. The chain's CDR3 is CASRLAGGYEQYF. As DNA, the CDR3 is TGTGCCAGTCGATTAGCGGGAGGCTACGAGCAGTACTTC.

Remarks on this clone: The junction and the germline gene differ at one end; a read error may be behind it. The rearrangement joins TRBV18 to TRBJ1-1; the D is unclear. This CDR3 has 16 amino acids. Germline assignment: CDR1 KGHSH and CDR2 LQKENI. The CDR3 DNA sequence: TGTGCCAGTTCACCGTCAGGTTTTGGCATGAACACTGAAGCTTTCTTT. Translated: CASSPSGFGMNTEAFF.